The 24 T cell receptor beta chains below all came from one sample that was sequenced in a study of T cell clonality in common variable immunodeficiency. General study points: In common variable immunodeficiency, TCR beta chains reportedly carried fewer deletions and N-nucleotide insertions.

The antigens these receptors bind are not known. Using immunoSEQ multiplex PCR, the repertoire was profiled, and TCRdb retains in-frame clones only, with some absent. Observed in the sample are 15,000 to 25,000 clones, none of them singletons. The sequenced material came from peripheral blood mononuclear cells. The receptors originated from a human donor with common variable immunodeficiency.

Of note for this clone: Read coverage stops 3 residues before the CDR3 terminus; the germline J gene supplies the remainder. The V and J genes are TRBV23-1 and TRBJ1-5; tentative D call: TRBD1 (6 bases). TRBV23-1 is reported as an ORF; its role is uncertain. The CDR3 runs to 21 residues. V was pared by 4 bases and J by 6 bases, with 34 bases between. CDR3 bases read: TGCGCCAGCAGTCGGAGAATCATGACTGTTGTCGTGGGGGGGCTCGGTCAGCCC. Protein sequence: CASSRRIMTVVVGGLGQP. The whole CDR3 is CASSRRIMTVVVGGLGQPQHF.

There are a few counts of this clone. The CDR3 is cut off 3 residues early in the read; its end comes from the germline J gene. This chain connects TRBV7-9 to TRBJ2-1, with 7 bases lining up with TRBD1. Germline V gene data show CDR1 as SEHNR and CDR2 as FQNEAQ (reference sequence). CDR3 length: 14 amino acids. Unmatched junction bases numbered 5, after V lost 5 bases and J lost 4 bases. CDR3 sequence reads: CASSPRQGYNEQFF. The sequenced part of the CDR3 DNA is TGTGCCAGCAGCCCTAGACAGGGTTACAATGAG.

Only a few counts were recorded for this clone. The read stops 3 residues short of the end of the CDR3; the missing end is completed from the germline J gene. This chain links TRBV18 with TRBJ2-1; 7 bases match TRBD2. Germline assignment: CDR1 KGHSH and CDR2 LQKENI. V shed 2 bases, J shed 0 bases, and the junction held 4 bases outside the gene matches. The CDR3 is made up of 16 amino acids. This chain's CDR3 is CASSPREGSSYNEQFF. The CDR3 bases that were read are TGTGCCAGCTCACCAAGGGAGGGGAGCTCCTACAATGAG.

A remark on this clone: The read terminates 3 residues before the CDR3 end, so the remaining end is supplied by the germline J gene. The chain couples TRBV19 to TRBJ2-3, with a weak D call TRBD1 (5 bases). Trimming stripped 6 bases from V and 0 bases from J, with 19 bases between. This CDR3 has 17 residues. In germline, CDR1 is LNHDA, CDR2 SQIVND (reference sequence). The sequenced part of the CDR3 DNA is TGTGCCAGTAGCGGTGGGGCGAAAGCTTCTAGCACAGATACG. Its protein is CASSGGAKASSTDT. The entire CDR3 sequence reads CASSGGAKASSTDTQYF.

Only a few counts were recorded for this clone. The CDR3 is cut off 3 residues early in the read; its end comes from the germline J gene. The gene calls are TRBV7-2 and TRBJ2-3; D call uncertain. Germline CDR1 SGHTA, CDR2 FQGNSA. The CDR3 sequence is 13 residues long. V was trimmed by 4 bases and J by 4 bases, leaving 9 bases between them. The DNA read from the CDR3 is TGTGCCAGCAGCTACGGGTGGTCAGATACG. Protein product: CASSYGWSDT. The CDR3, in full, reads CASSYGWSDTQYF.

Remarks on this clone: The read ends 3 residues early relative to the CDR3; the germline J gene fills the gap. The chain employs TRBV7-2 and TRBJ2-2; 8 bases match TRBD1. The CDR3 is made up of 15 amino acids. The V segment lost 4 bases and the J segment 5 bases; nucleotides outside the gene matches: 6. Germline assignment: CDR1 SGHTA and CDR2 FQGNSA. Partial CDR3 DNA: TGTGCCAGCAGCTCCCGTACAGGGGGTACCGGGGAG. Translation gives CASSSRTGGTGE. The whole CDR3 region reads CASSSRTGGTGELFF.

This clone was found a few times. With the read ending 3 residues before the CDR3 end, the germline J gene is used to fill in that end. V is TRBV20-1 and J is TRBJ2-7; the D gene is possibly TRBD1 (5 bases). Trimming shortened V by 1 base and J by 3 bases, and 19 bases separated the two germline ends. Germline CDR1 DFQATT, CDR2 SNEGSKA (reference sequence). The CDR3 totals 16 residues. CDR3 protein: CSARAPDSPPGYEQYF. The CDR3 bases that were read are TGCAGTGCTAGAGCCCCAGACAGTCCTCCTGGCTACGAG.

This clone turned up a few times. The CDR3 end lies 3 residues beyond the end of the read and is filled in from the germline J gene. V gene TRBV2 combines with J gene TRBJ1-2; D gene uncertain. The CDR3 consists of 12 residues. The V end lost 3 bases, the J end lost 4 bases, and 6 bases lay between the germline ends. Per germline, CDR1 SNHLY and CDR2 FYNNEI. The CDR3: CASSDRFYGYTF. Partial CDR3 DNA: TGTGCCAGCAGTGACAGGTTCTATGGC.

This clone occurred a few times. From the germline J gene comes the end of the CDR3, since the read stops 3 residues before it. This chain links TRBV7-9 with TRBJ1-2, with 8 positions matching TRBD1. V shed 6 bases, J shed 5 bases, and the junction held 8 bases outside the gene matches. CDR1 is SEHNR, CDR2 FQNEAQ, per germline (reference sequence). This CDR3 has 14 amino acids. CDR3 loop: CASRKLTGGYGYTF. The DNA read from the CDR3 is TGTGCCAGCAGGAAACTAACAGGGGGTTATGGC.

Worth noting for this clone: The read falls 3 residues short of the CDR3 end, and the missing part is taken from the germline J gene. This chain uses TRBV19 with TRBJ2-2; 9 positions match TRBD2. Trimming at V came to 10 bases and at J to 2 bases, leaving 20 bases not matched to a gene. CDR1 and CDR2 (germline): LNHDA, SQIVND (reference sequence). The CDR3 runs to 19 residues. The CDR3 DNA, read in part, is TGTGCCACCCCCGGGAAAACTAGCGGGCCCTGTTATAACACCGGGGAG. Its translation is CATPGKTSGPCYNTGE. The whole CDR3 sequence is CATPGKTSGPCYNTGELFF.

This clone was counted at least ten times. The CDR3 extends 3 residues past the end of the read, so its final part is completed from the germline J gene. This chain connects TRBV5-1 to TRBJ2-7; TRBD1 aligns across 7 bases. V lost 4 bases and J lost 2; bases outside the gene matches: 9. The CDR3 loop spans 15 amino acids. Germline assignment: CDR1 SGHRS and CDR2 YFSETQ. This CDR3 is CASSHGTENTYEQYF. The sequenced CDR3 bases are TGCGCCAGCAGCCACGGGACAGAAAACACCTACGAG.

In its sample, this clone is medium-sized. CDR3: CASSYRGHTGELFF. The CDR3 DNA, read in part, is TGTGCCAGCAGTTATCGGGGTCACACCGGGGAG. The chain recombines TRBV6-2 or TRBV6-3 with TRBJ2-2; D is perhaps TRBD2 (5 bases). Read coverage stops 3 residues before the CDR3 terminus; the germline J gene supplies the remainder. CDR1 MNHEY and CDR2 SVGEGT come from the germline V gene. This CDR3 has 14 residues. V was cut by 3 bases and J by 3 bases, with 8 bases left in between.

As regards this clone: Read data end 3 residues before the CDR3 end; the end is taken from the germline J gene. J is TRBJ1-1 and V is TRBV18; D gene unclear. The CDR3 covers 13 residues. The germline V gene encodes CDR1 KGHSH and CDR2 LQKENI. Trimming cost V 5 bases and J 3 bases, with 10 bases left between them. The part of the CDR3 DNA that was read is TGTGCCAGCTCAGACTCGGCCGACACTGAA. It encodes CASSDSADTE. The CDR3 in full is CASSDSADTEAFF.

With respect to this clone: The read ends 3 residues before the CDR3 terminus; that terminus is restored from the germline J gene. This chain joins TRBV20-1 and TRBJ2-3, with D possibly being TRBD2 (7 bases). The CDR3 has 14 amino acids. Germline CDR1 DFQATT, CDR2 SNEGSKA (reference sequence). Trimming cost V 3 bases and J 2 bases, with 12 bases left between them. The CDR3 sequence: CSASPGGSTDTQYF. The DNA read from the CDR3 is TGCAGTGCTAGTCCGGGGGGCTCCACAGATACG.

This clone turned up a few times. CDR3 DNA, as far as it was read: TGTGCCAGCAGCTTAACAGTAGCCGGGGAG. It yields the protein CASSLTVAGE. The full CDR3 protein is CASSLTVAGELFF. The chain has TRBV7-3 and TRBJ2-2; D gene ambiguous. The read terminates 3 residues before the CDR3 end, so the remaining end is supplied by the germline J gene. This CDR3 region has 13 residues. The germline CDR1 and CDR2 sequences are SGHTA and FQGTGA. Deletions cut 0 bases from V and 6 bases from J, with 5 bases between.

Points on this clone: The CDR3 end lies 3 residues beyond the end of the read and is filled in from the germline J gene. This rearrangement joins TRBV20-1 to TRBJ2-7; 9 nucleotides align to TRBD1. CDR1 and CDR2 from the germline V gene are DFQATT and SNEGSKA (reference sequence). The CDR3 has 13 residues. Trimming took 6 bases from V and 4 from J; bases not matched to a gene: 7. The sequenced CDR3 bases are TGCAGTGCCCATACGGACAGGGGATACGAG. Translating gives CSAHTDRGYE. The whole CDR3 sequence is CSAHTDRGYEQYF.

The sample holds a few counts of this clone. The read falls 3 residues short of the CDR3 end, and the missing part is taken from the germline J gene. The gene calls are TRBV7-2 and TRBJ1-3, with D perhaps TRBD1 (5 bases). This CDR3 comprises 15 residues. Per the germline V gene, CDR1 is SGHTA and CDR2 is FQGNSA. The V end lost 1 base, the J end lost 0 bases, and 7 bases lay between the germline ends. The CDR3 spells CASSLGDSSGNTIYF. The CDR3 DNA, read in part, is TGTGCCAGCAGCTTAGGAGACAGCTCTGGAAACACC.

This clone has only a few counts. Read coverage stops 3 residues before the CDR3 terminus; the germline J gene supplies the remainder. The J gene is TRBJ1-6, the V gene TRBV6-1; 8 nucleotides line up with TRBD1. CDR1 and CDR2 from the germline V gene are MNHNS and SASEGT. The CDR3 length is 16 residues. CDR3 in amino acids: CASSEAPTGAVIPLHF. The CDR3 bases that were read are TGTGCCAGCAGTGAGGCCCCGACAGGGGCAGTTATTCCC.

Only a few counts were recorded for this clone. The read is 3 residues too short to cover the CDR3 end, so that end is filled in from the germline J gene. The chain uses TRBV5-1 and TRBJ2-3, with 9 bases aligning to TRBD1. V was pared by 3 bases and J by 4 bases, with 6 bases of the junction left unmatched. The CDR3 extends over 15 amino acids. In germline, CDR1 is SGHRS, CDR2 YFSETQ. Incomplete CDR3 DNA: TGCGCCAGCAGCTGGGACAGGGCTCGGGCAGATACG. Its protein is CASSWDRARADT. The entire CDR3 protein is CASSWDRARADTQYF.

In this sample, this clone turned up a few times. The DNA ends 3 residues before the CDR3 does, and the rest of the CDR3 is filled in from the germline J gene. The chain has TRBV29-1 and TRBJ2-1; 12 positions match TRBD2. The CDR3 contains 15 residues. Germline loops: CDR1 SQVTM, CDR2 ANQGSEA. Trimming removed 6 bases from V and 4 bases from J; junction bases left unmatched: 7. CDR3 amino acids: CSVRLAGVTYNEQFF. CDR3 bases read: TGCAGCGTCCGACTAGCGGGGGTTACTTACAATGAG.

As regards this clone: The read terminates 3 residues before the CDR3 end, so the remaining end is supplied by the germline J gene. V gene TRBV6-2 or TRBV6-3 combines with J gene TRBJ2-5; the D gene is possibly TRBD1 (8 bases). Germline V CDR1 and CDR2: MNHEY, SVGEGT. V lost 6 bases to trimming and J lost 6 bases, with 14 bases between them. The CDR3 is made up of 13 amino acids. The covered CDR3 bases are TGTGCCAGCAGGCACAGGGGGGGTAAGACC. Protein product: CASRHRGGKT. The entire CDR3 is CASRHRGGKTQYF.

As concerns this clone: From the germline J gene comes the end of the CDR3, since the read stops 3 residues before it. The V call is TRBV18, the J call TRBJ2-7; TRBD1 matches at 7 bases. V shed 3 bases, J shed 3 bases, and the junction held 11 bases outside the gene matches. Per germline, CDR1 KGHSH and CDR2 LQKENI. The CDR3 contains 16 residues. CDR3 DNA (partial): TGTGCCAGCTCACCCCTACAGGGGCGAGGTTTCTACGAG. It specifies CASSPLQGRGFYE. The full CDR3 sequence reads CASSPLQGRGFYEQYF.

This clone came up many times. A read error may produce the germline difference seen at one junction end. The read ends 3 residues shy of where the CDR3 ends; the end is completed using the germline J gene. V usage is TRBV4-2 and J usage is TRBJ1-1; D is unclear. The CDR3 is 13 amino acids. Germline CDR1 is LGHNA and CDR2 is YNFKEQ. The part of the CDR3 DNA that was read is TGCGCCAGCAGCCAAGTCGCGTACACTGAA. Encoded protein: CASSQVAYTE. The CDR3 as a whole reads CASSQVAYTEAFF.

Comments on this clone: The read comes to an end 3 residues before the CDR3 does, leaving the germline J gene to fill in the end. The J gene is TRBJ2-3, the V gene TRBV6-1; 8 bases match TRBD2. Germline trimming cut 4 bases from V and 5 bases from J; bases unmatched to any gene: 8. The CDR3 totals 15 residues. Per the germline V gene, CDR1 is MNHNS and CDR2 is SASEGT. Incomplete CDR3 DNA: TGTGCCAGCAGTGGCCGTTTAGCGGGGTTAGATACG. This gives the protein CASSGRLAGLDT. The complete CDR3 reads CASSGRLAGLDTQYF.